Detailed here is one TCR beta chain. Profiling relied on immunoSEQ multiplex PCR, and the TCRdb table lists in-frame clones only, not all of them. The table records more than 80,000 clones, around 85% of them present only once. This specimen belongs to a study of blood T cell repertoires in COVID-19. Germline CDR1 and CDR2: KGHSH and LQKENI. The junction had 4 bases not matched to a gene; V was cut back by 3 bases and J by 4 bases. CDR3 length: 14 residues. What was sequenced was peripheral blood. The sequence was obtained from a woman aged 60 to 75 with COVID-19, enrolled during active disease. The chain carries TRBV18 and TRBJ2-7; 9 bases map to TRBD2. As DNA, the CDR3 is TGTGCCAGCTCACCGACTAGCGGACGGTACGAGCAGTACTTC. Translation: CASSPTSGRYEQYF.